The 27 T cell receptor beta chains presented below share a single source sample, sequenced in a study of blood T cell repertoires in COVID-19. This table comes from immunoSEQ multiplex PCR, and its TCRdb copy is limited to in-frame clones, with some not included. The sample holds roughly 250,000 clones, 84% seen once. The material sequenced was peripheral blood. Every receptor here comes from a human donor in a cohort sampled during active COVID-19.

V and J are TRBV9 and TRBJ2-3; 7 nucleotides align to TRBD2. Germline CDR1 and CDR2: SGDLS and YYNGEE. This CDR3 has 16 amino acids. Trimming at V came to 4 bases and at J to 8 bases, leaving 16 bases not matched to a gene. CDR3 region: CASSPPGGRERGTQYF. DNA of the CDR3: TGTGCCAGCAGCCCACCTGGAGGGCGGGAGCGCGGTACGCAGTATTTT.

The chain carries TRBV5-5 and TRBJ2-2; 7 bases are a match to TRBD1. The CDR3 consists of 14 residues. Losses at the gene ends were 5 bases for V and 2 bases for J; bases not matched to a gene: 3. In germline, CDR1 is SGHKS, CDR2 YYEKEE (reference sequence). The CDR3 coding sequence is TGTGCCAGCAGTAGGGACAGTAACACCGGGGAGCTGTTTTTT. It is translated as CASSRDSNTGELFF.

The chain links TRBV6-5 to TRBJ1-3, with TRBD1 identical over 7 bases. This CDR3 has 14 amino acids. Germline V gene sequence: CDR1 MNHEY, CDR2 SVGAGI. The ends lost 5 bases at V and 4 bases at J; junction bases unmatched: 5. CDR3 coding DNA: TGTGCCAGCAGTAGCGACAGGGTAGGAAACACCATATATTTT. Protein: CASSSDRVGNTIYF.

The rearrangement uses TRBV10-3 and TRBJ2-5; TRBD1 agrees at 11 bases. V lost 6 bases, J lost 4 bases, and 10 bases stayed unmatched. The CDR3 covers 16 residues. CDR1 is ENHRY and CDR2 is SYGVKD in the germline V gene. CDR3 in amino acids: CAIRDAEDRGPETQYF. The CDR3 DNA reads TGTGCCATCAGAGACGCCGAGGACAGGGGGCCAGAGACCCAGTACTTC.

V gene TRBV9 combines with J gene TRBJ2-2, with TRBD2 identical over 10 bases. V trimming: 3 bases; J trimming: 1 base; junction bases outside the gene matches: 6. Germline V CDR1 and CDR2: SGDLS, YYNGEE. The CDR3 totals 17 residues. CDR3 region: CASSDGTSAKNTGELFF. CDR3 bases: TGTGCCAGCAGCGACGGGACTAGCGCTAAGAACACCGGGGAGCTGTTTTTT.

The rearrangement uses TRBV6-6 and TRBJ2-7, with a tentative D call TRBD1 (7 bases). Germline values: CDR1 MNHNY, CDR2 SVGAGI (reference sequence). This CDR3 comprises 15 residues. V shed 3 bases and J shed 3 bases, with 15 bases lying between them. The chain's CDR3 is CASSYGQGGFYEQYF. DNA for the CDR3: TGTGCCAGCAGTTATGGGCAGGGGGGTTTCTACGAGCAGTACTTC.

The V gene is TRBV10-2, the J gene TRBJ2-3; 8 nucleotides line up with TRBD2. The V gene end was trimmed by 3 bases and the J gene end by 6 bases; junction bases not matched to a gene: 5. Germline assignment: CDR1 WSHSY and CDR2 SAAADI. This CDR3 spans 14 amino acids. The CDR3 nucleotides read TGCGCCAGCAGTGACAGCGGGAGACCGGATACGCAGTATTTT. Protein product: CASSDSGRPDTQYF.

Notes on this clone: An end of the junction does not agree with germline; a read error may underlie this. This chain uses TRBV2 with TRBJ2-5, with 9 bases aligning to TRBD1. CDR1 and CDR2 from the germline V gene are SNHLY and FYNNEI. CDR3 length: 17 residues. CDR3 nucleotides: TGTGCCAGCAGCGAAGTGGGACAGGGAGAATTTTCGGAGACCCAGTACTTC. Its protein product is CASSEVGQGEFSETQYF. Combining the CDR3 with reference TRBV2 and TRBJ2-5 gives the whole variable domain EPEVTQTPSHQVTQMGQEVILRCVPISNHLYFYWYRQILGQKVEFLVSFYNNEISEKSEIFDDQFSVERPDGSNFTLKIRSTKLEDSAMYFCASSEVGQGEFSETQYFGPGTRLLVL.

This clone was observed a single time. J is TRBJ2-1 and V is TRBV11-2, with D unclear. The CDR3 has 12 amino acids. Germline CDR1 SGHAT, CDR2 FQNNGV. Trimming cost V 5 bases and J 4 bases, with 6 bases left between them. CDR3 region: CASSPVYNEQFF. In DNA, the CDR3 is TGTGCCAGCAGCCCAGTATACAATGAGCAGTTCTTC.

CDR3 protein: CASSIEGRGSQPQHF. CDR3 DNA sequence: TGTGCCAGTAGTATCGAAGGCAGGGGGAGTCAGCCCCAGCATTTT. The chain recombines TRBV19 with TRBJ1-5, with 7 bases lining up with TRBD1. This CDR3 is built from 15 residues. J was trimmed by 6 bases and V by 3 bases; bases with no gene match: 8. The germline V gene has CDR1 LNHDA and CDR2 SQIVND (reference sequence).

As regards this clone: The same CDR3 is also encoded by other DNA sequences in this sample. V gene TRBV7-9 combines with J gene TRBJ2-5; D not resolved. Trimming took 5 bases from V and 2 from J, leaving 3 bases between them. The CDR3 length is 11 residues. Looked up from germline, CDR1 is SEHNR and CDR2 is FQNEAQ (reference sequence). The CDR3 DNA sequence: TGTGCCAGCAGCCCTCAAGAGACCCAGTACTTC. This gives the protein CASSPQETQYF.

The rearrangement uses TRBV28 and TRBJ2-7, with 7 positions matching TRBD1. Germline V CDR1 and CDR2: MDHEN, SYDVKM. V shed 6 bases, J shed 3 bases, and the junction held 8 bases outside the gene matches. This CDR3 comprises 14 residues. CDR3 loop: CASSLQGYVYEQYF. The CDR3 coding sequence is TGTGCCAGCAGCCTACAGGGGTATGTCTACGAGCAGTACTTC.

This chain connects TRBV5-1 to TRBJ2-5; D remains ambiguous. The CDR3 totals 14 residues. V was pared by 0 bases and J by 0 bases, with 6 bases between. Germline CDR1 reads SGHRS; CDR2 reads YFSETQ. The CDR3 loop is CASSLGHYQETQYF. CDR3 in DNA: TGCGCCAGCAGCTTGGGGCATTACCAAGAGACCCAGTACTTC.

The chain recombines TRBV6-5 with TRBJ2-1; TRBD1 aligns across 7 bases. The V gene's germline CDR1 is MNHEY and CDR2 SVGAGI. Trimming removed 8 bases from V and 6 bases from J; junction bases left unmatched: 4. The CDR3 contains 12 residues. The CDR3 region has the DNA TGTGCCAGCTCCAGGGGGTCCAATGAGCAGTTCTTC. Translating it yields CASSRGSNEQFF.

The gene calls are TRBV21-1 and TRBJ1-6; TRBD1, as called in the table, went unchecked against the DNA. TRBV21-1 is a listed pseudogene. The CDR3 totals 22 residues. The CDR3 reads CASSILIRGRDRGFFFNSPLHF. The CDR3 DNA sequence: TGTGCCAGCAGCATACTAATTCGGGGACGGGACAGGGGGTTTTTTTTTAATTCACCCCTCCACTTT.

The gene calls are TRBV7-2 and TRBJ2-5; 7 bases fit TRBD1. CDR1 is SGHTA, CDR2 FQGNSA, per germline. V shed 2 bases and J 1 base; nucleotides not matched to a gene: 7. There are 16 residues in the CDR3. Written as DNA, the CDR3 is TGTGCCAGCAGCTTATCTGAGGGGGCGCCCCAAGAGACCCAGTACTTC. It encodes CASSLSEGAPQETQYF.

V and J are TRBV28 and TRBJ1-1, with D unresolved. The CDR3 is made up of 14 amino acids. Germline values: CDR1 MDHEN, CDR2 SYDVKM. With 4 bases removed from V and 1 base from J, the gap between germline ends came to 10 bases. As DNA, the CDR3 is TGTGCCAGCAGTTCTACGTCACCGAACACTGAAGCTTTCTTT. Its translation is CASSSTSPNTEAFF. Based on the CDR3 plus reference TRBV28 and TRBJ1-1, the full variable domain is DVKVTQSSRYLVKRTGEKVFLECVQDMDHENMFWYRQDPGLGLRLIYFSYDVKMKEKGDIPEGYSVSREKKERFSLILESASTNQTSMYLCASSSTSPNTEAFFGQGTRLTVV.

This chain uses TRBV21-1 with TRBJ1-2. TRBV21-1 is shown as a pseudogene. The CDR3 is 16 amino acids. CDR3 protein: CASSISGKEEGYGYTF. The CDR3 nucleotides are TGTGCCAGCAGCATCTCCGGGAAGGAGGAGGGCTATGGCTACACCTTC.

This sequence joins TRBV12-3 or TRBV12-4 and TRBJ1-1; D possibly corresponds to TRBD1 (6 bases). V was trimmed by 4 bases and J by 7 bases, leaving 13 bases between them. This CDR3 is built from 13 residues. The CDR3 region is CASSSTGEHEAFF. DNA of the CDR3: TGTGCCAGCAGTTCGACAGGAGAGCATGAAGCTTTCTTT.

This chain uses TRBV18 with TRBJ2-1; 12 positions agree with TRBD2. CDR3 length equals 17 residues. After removal of 3 bases from V and 6 bases from J, the junction contained 9 bases not matched to a gene. Per germline, CDR1 KGHSH and CDR2 LQKENI. The CDR3 reads CASSPSRLAGAVNEQFF. CDR3 nucleotide sequence: TGTGCCAGCTCACCCTCCCGACTAGCGGGGGCAGTCAATGAGCAGTTCTTC.

This clone appeared a few times. The chain carries TRBV11-2 and TRBJ2-2; D not certain. Germline loops: CDR1 SGHAT, CDR2 FQNNGV. The length of the CDR3 is 15 residues. Trimming pared 3 bases from V and 1 base from J, leaving 9 bases between. This CDR3 is CASSLMPRNTGELFF. The CDR3 DNA sequence: TGTGCCAGCAGCTTGATGCCGCGGAACACCGGGGAGCTGTTTTTT.

The chain links TRBV27 to TRBJ2-6; a possible D gene is TRBD2 (6 bases). Trimming left V 5 bases short and J 3 bases short, with 17 bases between. Germline V gives CDR1 MNHEY, CDR2 SMNVEV (reference sequence). The CDR3 has 17 amino acids. The CDR3 DNA reads TGTGCCAGCAGTCAATTGGGACTGCCCTATGGGGCCAACGTCCTGACTTTC. Encoded protein: CASSQLGLPYGANVLTF.

The chain is built from TRBV6-2 or TRBV6-3 and TRBJ1-1; 7 positions agree with TRBD1. This CDR3 comprises 15 residues. After removal of 5 bases from V and 3 bases from J, the junction contained 9 bases not matched to a gene. Germline CDR1 is MNHEY and CDR2 is SVGEGT. For the CDR3, the DNA is TGTGCCAGCAGTCCCCCCGGGACAGAACACACTGAAGCTTTCTTT. Residues: CASSPPGTEHTEAFF.

The V call is TRBV3-1 (or the pseudogene TRBV3-2), the J call TRBJ1-2, with TRBD1 matching 7 bases. The CDR3 is made up of 14 amino acids. J gave up 0 bases and V 6 bases, and 4 bases lay outside the gene matches. Germline V gene lookup returns CDR1 LGHDT and CDR2 YNNKEL (reference sequence). As DNA, the CDR3 is TGTGCCAGCAGAGACAGGGCTCCTAACTATGGCTACACCTTC. It specifies CASRDRAPNYGYTF.

The V call is TRBV2, the J call TRBJ1-2; 8 nucleotides match TRBD1. Germline CDR1 is SNHLY and CDR2 is FYNNEI. The CDR3 length is 15 residues. V was pared by 4 bases and J by 3 bases, with 7 bases of the junction left unmatched. Here the CDR3 DNA reads TGTGCCAGCAGTGCGACAGGGGAGGGGTACTATGGCTACACCTTC. As protein: CASSATGEGYYGYTF.

The V and J genes are TRBV6-5 and TRBJ2-7; 8 nucleotides line up with TRBD1. The CDR3 is 13 amino acids. The ends lost 2 bases at V and 4 bases at J; junction bases unmatched: 1. Germline V lookup: CDR1 MNHEY, CDR2 SVGAGI. CDR3 protein: CASSYRQGYEQYF. The CDR3 DNA reads as TGTGCCAGCAGTTACCGACAGGGGTACGAGCAGTACTTC.

The chain has TRBV18 and TRBJ2-2; weak D call: TRBD1 (6 bases). Germline V lookup: CDR1 KGHSH, CDR2 LQKENI. The CDR3 has 16 residues. The V end lost 1 base, the J end lost 5 bases, and 14 bases lay between the germline ends. The CDR3 spells CASSPLVTGETGELFF. The CDR3 region has the DNA TGTGCCAGCTCACCACTTGTGACAGGAGAAACCGGGGAGCTGTTTTTT.